The clone carrying this T cell receptor (beta chain) occurred a few times. J gave up 7 bases and V 3 bases, and 9 bases lay outside the gene matches. Germline values: CDR1 LGHNA, CDR2 YNFKEQ. CDR3 length: 15 amino acids. The data belong to a study of blood T cell repertoires in COVID-19. Clones were read by immunoSEQ multiplex PCR, and TCRdb kept only the in-frame ones, dropping some. Of about 210,000 clones listed, about four fifths are singletons. The chain links TRBV4-2 to TRBJ1-1; 9 bases fit TRBD1. The sequenced sample was peripheral blood. This clonotype was obtained from a woman in her fifties or sixties with acute or convalescent COVID-19. In DNA, the CDR3 is TGTGCCAGCAGCCATGGGAACAGGGGGCAAGTTGAAGCTTTCTTT. This sequence encodes CASSHGNRGQVEAFF.